One sample yielded the 2 T cell receptor beta chains listed below, sequenced in a study of blood T cells in healthy people across ages. Primers used in a second PCR of about 6 to 11 cycles were a sample-barcoded 5' primer and a J-beta primer mix. TCRdb reprocessed the 5' RACE reads via MiXCR and lists one record per CDR3 protein. The sample yields 650,000 to 800,000 distinct CDR3 sequences, around 52% seen once. The specimen sequenced was blood. The receptors were sampled from a woman aged 80 or over in good health.

The chain combines TRBV20-1 with TRBJ2-1; the match to TRBD2 covers 8 bases. The CDR3 has 13 amino acids. CDR1 is DFQATT, CDR2 SNEGSKA, per germline (reference sequence). V was clipped by 6 bases and J by 7 bases; unmatched bases: 8. The CDR3 DNA follows: TGCAGTGCCGGACGGGGACTAGTAAATGAGCAGTTCTTC. Amino acid sequence: CSAGRGLVNEQFF.

With respect to this clonotype: A much larger clone sits a single nucleotide away, making a read error possible. This rearrangement joins TRBV7-2 to TRBJ2-5; 12 positions agree with TRBD2. CDR1 and CDR2 (germline): SGHTA, FQGNSA. The V segment lost 8 bases and the J segment 11 bases; nucleotides outside the gene matches: 9. The CDR3 length is 13 residues. CDR3 loop: CASGTSGHNEQYF. The CDR3, as DNA: TGTGCCAGCGGGACTAGCGGGCACAATGAGCAGTACTTC. Supplemented by reference TRBV7-2 and TRBJ2-5, the full variable domain reads GAGVSQSPSNKVTEKGKDVELRCDPISGHTALYWYRQSLGQGLEFLIYFQGNSAPDKSGLPSDRFSAERTGGSVSTLTIQRTQQEDSAVYLCASGTSGHNEQYFGPGTRLLVL.